Reported below is one T cell receptor beta chain. CDR3 length: 13 amino acids. Trimming at V came to 4 bases and at J to 5 bases, leaving 3 bases not matched to a gene. Germline CDR1 is SNHLY and CDR2 is FYNNEI. Libraries were prepared by immunoSEQ multiplex PCR; TCRdb keeps only in-frame clonotypes and omits some of them. This sample has 45,000 to 55,000 clones, with 70% to 90% found just once. The sample is drawn from a study of blood T cell repertoires in COVID-19. The sequencing input was peripheral blood. The chain links TRBV2 to TRBJ1-1; 8 bases align to TRBD1. This clonotype was sampled from a man in his 70s with active COVID-19. This CDR3 is CASSVDRGTEAFF. CDR3 bases: TGTGCCAGCAGTGTTGACAGGGGAACTGAAGCTTTCTTT.